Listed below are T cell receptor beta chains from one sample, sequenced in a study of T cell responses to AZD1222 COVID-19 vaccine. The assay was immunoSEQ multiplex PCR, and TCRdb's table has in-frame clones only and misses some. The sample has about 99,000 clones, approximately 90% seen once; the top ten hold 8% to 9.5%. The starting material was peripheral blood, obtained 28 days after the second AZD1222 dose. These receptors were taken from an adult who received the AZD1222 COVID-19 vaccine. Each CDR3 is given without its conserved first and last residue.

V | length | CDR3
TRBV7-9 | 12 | ASSSRTGRNEQY
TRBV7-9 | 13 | ASSQWTSGTNEQF
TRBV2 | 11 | ASIEQNTDTQY
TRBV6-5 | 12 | ASRRDTYTGELF
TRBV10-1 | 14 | ASSASRSRPETEAF
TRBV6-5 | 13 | ASSPGLTLNTEAF
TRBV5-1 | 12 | ASSAGPTQETQY
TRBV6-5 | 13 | ASSPEQGTRQPQH
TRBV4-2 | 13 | ASSQEGQDQETQY
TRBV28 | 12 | ASSLLGRNYGYT
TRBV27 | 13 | ASSSQMSAGVTQY
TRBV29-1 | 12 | SSSLGEGLYGYT
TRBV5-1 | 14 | ASRRWSGEVPYGYT
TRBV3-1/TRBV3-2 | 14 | ASSQDSRVGYNEQF
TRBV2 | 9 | ASSPDYGYT
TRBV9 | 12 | ASSVEGSPYEQY
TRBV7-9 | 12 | ASSSWGMNTEAF
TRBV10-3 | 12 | AISEGSTNEKLF
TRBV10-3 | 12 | ASKTSDGGYEQY
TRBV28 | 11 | ASSFWPVGIQY
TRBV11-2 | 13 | ASSFGTSEENEQF
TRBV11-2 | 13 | ASSLDSGFQETQY
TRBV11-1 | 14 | ASSFSAGQVTETQY
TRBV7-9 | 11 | ASSGEGTLPLH
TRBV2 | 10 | ASSTGANVLT
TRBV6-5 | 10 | ASRQGAREQY
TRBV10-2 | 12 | ASLRGARGTEAF
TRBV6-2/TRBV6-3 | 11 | ASSKEENTEAF
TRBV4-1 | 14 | ASSQKGGATNYGYT
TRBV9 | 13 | ASSAWTSGNNEQF
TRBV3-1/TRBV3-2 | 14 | ASSQWTGGSNSPLH
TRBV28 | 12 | ASINRATNEKLF
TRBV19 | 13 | ASSILAGLAGELF
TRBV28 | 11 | ASLPSANYGYT
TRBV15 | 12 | ATSGVGSYNEQF
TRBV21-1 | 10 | ASSSLDNEQF
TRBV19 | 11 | ASSTGDVETQY
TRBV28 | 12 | ASSPAGTLTEAF
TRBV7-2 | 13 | ASTLGRGATGELF
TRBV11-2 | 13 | ASSLALAGVNEQY
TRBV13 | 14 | ASSSRLAGGTDTQY
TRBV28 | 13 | ASSPPWGGATEAF
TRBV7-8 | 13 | ASSGYRDSNQPQH
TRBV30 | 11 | AWRAGTVLSYT
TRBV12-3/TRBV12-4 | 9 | ASSSGYEQY
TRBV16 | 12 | ASSQSSVRETQY
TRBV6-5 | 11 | ASNPGGEDTQY
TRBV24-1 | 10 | ATSDRIGKLF
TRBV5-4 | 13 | ASSPGGAGNSPLH
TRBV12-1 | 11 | ASSSYLAGALL
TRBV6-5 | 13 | ASSYSIVRNTEAF
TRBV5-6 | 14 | ASSLGGGRPADEQY
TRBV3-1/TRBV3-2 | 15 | ASSQEGSGMPYNEQF
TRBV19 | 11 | ASSSQRGDTQY
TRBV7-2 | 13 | ASSLTGASGNTIY
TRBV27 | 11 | ASSLFISGELF
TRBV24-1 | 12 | ATSVRQYTGELF